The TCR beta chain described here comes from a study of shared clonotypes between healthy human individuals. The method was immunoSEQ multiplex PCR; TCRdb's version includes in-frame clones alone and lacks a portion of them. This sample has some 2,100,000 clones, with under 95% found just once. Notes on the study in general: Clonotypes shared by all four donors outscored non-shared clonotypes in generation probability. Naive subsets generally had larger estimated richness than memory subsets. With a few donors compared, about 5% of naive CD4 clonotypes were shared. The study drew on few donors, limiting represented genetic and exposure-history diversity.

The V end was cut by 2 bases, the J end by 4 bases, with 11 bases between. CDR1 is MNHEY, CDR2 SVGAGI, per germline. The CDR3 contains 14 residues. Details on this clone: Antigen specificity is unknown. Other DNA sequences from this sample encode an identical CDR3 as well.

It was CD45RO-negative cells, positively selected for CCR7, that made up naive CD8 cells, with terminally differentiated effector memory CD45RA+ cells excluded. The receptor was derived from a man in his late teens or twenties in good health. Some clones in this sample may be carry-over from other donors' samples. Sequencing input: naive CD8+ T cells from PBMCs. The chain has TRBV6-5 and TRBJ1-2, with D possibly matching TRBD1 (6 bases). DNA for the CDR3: TGTGCCAGCAGTTACAGGCAAGGGGGCTATGGCTACACCTTC. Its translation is CASSYRQGGYGYTF.